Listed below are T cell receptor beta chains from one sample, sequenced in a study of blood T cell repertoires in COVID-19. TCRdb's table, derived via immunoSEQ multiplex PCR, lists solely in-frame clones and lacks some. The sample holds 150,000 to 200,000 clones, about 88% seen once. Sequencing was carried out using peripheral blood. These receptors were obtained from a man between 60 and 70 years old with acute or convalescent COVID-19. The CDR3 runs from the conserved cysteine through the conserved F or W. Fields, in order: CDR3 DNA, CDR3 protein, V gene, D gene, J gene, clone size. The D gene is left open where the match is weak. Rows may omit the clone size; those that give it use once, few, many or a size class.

CDR3nt: TGTGCCAGCAGTGAGTATTTGGGGGCCTCTGAAGCTTTCTTT
CDR3aa: CASSEYLGASEAFF
v_gene: TRBV6-4
d_gene: .
j_gene: TRBJ1-1
abundance: .

CDR3nt: TGTGCCAGCAGCTTATTAGCAGGGGTCGAGCAGTACTTC
CDR3aa: CASSLLAGVEQYF
v_gene: TRBV5-5
d_gene: .
j_gene: TRBJ2-7
abundance: .

CDR3nt: TGTGCCATCAAGTCGGGGGGGAGGGCCTACGAGCAGTACTTC
CDR3aa: CAIKSGGRAYEQYF
v_gene: TRBV10-3
d_gene: TRBD2
j_gene: TRBJ2-7
abundance: .

CDR3nt: TGTGCCAGCAGCTTAACGACAGACTATGGCTACACCTTC
CDR3aa: CASSLTTDYGYTF
v_gene: TRBV11-2
d_gene: .
j_gene: TRBJ1-2
abundance: .

CDR3nt: TGCGCCAGCAGCCAAGCACAATTCAACTATGGCTACACCTTC
CDR3aa: CASSQAQFNYGYTF
v_gene: TRBV4-1
d_gene: .
j_gene: TRBJ1-2
abundance: .

CDR3nt: TGTGCCAGCAGTCGAGCTTTCTTT
CDR3aa: CASSRAFF
v_gene: TRBV12-3/TRBV12-4
d_gene: .
j_gene: TRBJ1-1
abundance: .

CDR3nt: TGTGCCAGCAGTCGGGACTTTTCTAATGAAAAACTGTTTTTT
CDR3aa: CASSRDFSNEKLFF
v_gene: TRBV27
d_gene: .
j_gene: TRBJ1-4
abundance: .

CDR3nt: TGTGCCAGCAGCCCCGACCTGGACAGAAGTAATGAAAAACTGTTTTTT
CDR3aa: CASSPDLDRSNEKLFF
v_gene: TRBV7-9
d_gene: .
j_gene: TRBJ1-4
abundance: .

CDR3nt: TGTGCCTGGAGTGTAGGCGACAGGGGGGATCAGCCCCAGCATTTT
CDR3aa: CAWSVGDRGDQPQHF
v_gene: TRBV30
d_gene: TRBD1
j_gene: TRBJ1-5
abundance: .

CDR3nt: TGTGCCACCAGTGATCCCGGGACACCCAGCACAGATACGCAGTATTTT
CDR3aa: CATSDPGTPSTDTQYF
v_gene: TRBV24-1
d_gene: .
j_gene: TRBJ2-3
abundance: .

CDR3nt: TGTGCCAGCAGTTCGGGACAGGCGGGGTCACCCCTCCACTTT
CDR3aa: CASSSGQAGSPLHF
v_gene: TRBV6-5
d_gene: TRBD1
j_gene: TRBJ1-6
abundance: few

CDR3nt: TGTGCCAGTAGTCGACCGGACCAACCCTTCTGGGACAGCAACAATCAGCCCCAGCATTTT
CDR3aa: CASSRPDQPFWDSNNQPQHF
v_gene: TRBV19
d_gene: TRBD1
j_gene: TRBJ1-5
abundance: .

CDR3nt: TGCGCCAGCAGCCAAGATTTAGCGTCCTACAATGAGCAGTTCTTC
CDR3aa: CASSQDLASYNEQFF
v_gene: TRBV4-1
d_gene: .
j_gene: TRBJ2-1
abundance: .

CDR3nt: TGTGCCAGAAGCACGAGGGACAGGGGTTTCTCTGGCGGCGAGCAGTACTTC
CDR3aa: CARSTRDRGFSGGEQYF
v_gene: TRBV5-3
d_gene: TRBD1
j_gene: TRBJ2-7
abundance: few

CDR3nt: TGCGCCAGCAGCTACGGACAGTCTGAAGCTTTCTTT
CDR3aa: CASSYGQSEAFF
v_gene: TRBV5-1
d_gene: .
j_gene: TRBJ1-1
abundance: few

CDR3nt: TGTGCCACCCGGGACAGGAATAATTCACCCCTCCACTTT
CDR3aa: CATRDRNNSPLHF
v_gene: TRBV24-1
d_gene: TRBD1
j_gene: TRBJ1-6
abundance: .

CDR3nt: TGTGCCAGCAGCAAAGCGCAGGGGGAAGAGACCCAGTACTTC
CDR3aa: CASSKAQGEETQYF
v_gene: TRBV21-1
d_gene: .
j_gene: TRBJ2-5
abundance: .

CDR3nt: TGCGCCAGCAGCTTTTCTCCAGGGGGAACCTACAATGAGCAGTTCTTC
CDR3aa: CASSFSPGGTYNEQFF
v_gene: TRBV5-1
d_gene: TRBD1
j_gene: TRBJ2-1
abundance: .

CDR3nt: TGTGCCAGCTCACCGAGCTGGGACAGGGGCAATCAGCCCCAGCATTTT
CDR3aa: CASSPSWDRGNQPQHF
v_gene: TRBV18
d_gene: TRBD1
j_gene: TRBJ1-5
abundance: .

CDR3nt: TGTGCCAGCACCCCCGGGACAGCAACTAATGAAAAACTGTTTTTT
CDR3aa: CASTPGTATNEKLFF
v_gene: TRBV5-4
d_gene: TRBD1
j_gene: TRBJ1-4
abundance: once

CDR3nt: TGTGCCAGCAGCTTCGGAGGGGAGGATACGCAGTATTTT
CDR3aa: CASSFGGEDTQYF
v_gene: TRBV11-3
d_gene: .
j_gene: TRBJ2-3
abundance: .

CDR3nt: TGTGCCAGCAGCTCTGTAGACAGGGGACTCTATGGCTACACCTTC
CDR3aa: CASSSVDRGLYGYTF
v_gene: TRBV7-9
d_gene: TRBD1
j_gene: TRBJ1-2
abundance: .

CDR3nt: TGCGCCAGCAGCTTGGACGGACAGGGGGCGGGAGGCTACACCTTC
CDR3aa: CASSLDGQGAGGYTF
v_gene: TRBV5-1
d_gene: TRBD1
j_gene: TRBJ1-2
abundance: .

CDR3nt: TGTGCCAGCAGCGCCGACAGGGGGCTAGAGACCCAGTACTTC
CDR3aa: CASSADRGLETQYF
v_gene: TRBV7-7
d_gene: TRBD1
j_gene: TRBJ2-5
abundance: .

CDR3nt: TGTGCCAGCAGCTTAGGCGCGGGACTCACAGATACGCAGTATTTT
CDR3aa: CASSLGAGLTDTQYF
v_gene: TRBV7-9
d_gene: .
j_gene: TRBJ2-3
abundance: .

CDR3nt: TGTGCCAGCAGCTTGTCAGGGGAAGGACAGCCCCAGCATTTT
CDR3aa: CASSLSGEGQPQHF
v_gene: TRBV5-4
d_gene: .
j_gene: TRBJ1-5
abundance: .

CDR3nt: TGTGCCAGTAGTATCGGACAGTCTCGAGGCAATCAGCCCCAGCATTTT
CDR3aa: CASSIGQSRGNQPQHF
v_gene: TRBV19
d_gene: .
j_gene: TRBJ1-5
abundance: .